Sequencing of this T cell receptor (beta chain) was carried out in a study of human T cells and chemical hapten exposure. Study-wide context: Sensitization involved placing 2% DPC onto an approximately 2 cm by approximately 2 cm region of upper inner arm skin. Patches that contained 0.01% DPC were applied to the upper back and read at 6 days. Study-level points and caveats: Expanded TCRs produced significantly more large CDR3 similarity clusters than controls did.

The time point: patch test 3, about 24 weeks after DPC sensitization. Described treatment: therapeutic diphenylcyclopropenone sensitization with weekly scalp DPC. Points on this clonotype: The antigen is not known.

TCRdb called the RACE reads again in MiXCR, with one record for every CDR3 protein. The data contain over 150,000 distinct CDR3 sequences, 28% of them singletons. V was cut by 0 bases and J by 5 bases, with 8 bases left in between. Germline lookup yields CDR1 SGHRS and CDR2 YFSETQ. The CDR3 is made up of 13 amino acids. The origin of this receptor is a young woman with alopecia areata. Some clones in this sample may be carry-over from other donors' samples. Sequenced material: whole blood, taken in connection with sensitization to the hapten diphenylcyclopropenone (DPC). The chain couples TRBV5-1 to TRBJ1-1; D unresolved. The DNA for the CDR3 is TGCGCCAGCAGCTTGGTGAAGGGAACTGAAGCTTTCTTT. It encodes CASSLVKGTEAFF.